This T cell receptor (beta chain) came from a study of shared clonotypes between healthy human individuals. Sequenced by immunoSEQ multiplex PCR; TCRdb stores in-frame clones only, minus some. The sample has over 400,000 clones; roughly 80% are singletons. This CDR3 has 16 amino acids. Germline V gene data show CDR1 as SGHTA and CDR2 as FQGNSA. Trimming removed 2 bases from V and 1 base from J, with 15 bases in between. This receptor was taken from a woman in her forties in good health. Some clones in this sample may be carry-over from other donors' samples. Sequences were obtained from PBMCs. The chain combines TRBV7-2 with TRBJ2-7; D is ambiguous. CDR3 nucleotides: TGTGCCAGCAGCTTATCCCTTAGTCAGGCATCCTACGAGCAGTACTTC. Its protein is CASSLSLSQASYEQYF.